One sample yielded the 13 T cell receptor beta chains listed below, sequenced in a study of cytomegalovirus exposure and HLA in healthy donors. Vbeta (60) and Jbeta (13) primers were used in the PCR. Assay: immunoSEQ multiplex PCR; the TCRdb copy retains only in-frame clones and omits some. The sample includes fewer than 35,000 clones, just under 90% seen only once; the top ten take approximately 2.6%. The sample comprised PBMCs. The source of these receptors is a boy younger than 18 in good health and CMV-seronegative.

This chain links TRBV2 with TRBJ2-5; 10 bases are a match to TRBD2. The CDR3 totals 16 residues. The V gene's germline CDR1 is SNHLY and CDR2 FYNNEI. V shed 1 base, J shed 4 bases, and the junction held 6 bases outside the gene matches. CDR3 nucleotides: TGTGCCAGCAGTGAAGGAGCGGGGGGGCCTCGAGAGACCCAGTACTTC. This translates into CASSEGAGGPRETQYF.

This chain connects TRBV29-1 to TRBJ2-7; D is possibly TRBD2 (6 bases). Trimming shortened V by 6 bases and J by 0 bases, and 15 bases separated the two germline ends. Germline-derived CDR1 and CDR2 are SQVTM and ANQGSEA. CDR3 length: 14 residues. CDR3 sequence: CSVWAGTSSYEQYF. CDR3 DNA sequence: TGCAGCGTCTGGGCTGGGACTTCCTCCTACGAGCAGTACTTC.

This chain uses TRBV5-1 with TRBJ2-5; D is unresolved. Judging by the DNA end, TRBJ2-7 fits better; the J call may be wrong. This CDR3 is built from 15 residues. Germline loops: CDR1 SGHRS, CDR2 YFSETQ. The CDR3 coding sequence is TGCGCCAGCAGCTTGGAAACCCGCGTCCCCTACGAGCAGTACTTC. Protein product: CASSLETRVPYEQYF.

The sample holds a few counts of this clone. V is TRBV10-3 and J is TRBJ2-7, with a weak D call TRBD1 (6 bases). CDR1 and CDR2 (germline): ENHRY, SYGVKD. There are 13 residues in the CDR3. The V gene lost 8 bases and the J gene lost 2 bases, with 13 bases spanning the gap. DNA of the CDR3: TGTGCCATCTCTACAGGGTGGCCCTACGAGCAGTACTTC. Translation gives CAISTGWPYEQYF.

The genes are TRBV6-5 and TRBJ2-7, with 7 bases fitting TRBD1. The junction had 9 bases not matched to a gene; V was cut back by 6 bases and J by 4 bases. The CDR3 has 14 residues. Germline-derived CDR1 and CDR2 are MNHEY and SVGAGI. CDR3 nucleotide sequence: TGTGCCAGCAGGGATACAGGGGTTAGATACGAGCAGTACTTC. This encodes CASRDTGVRYEQYF.

A word on this clone: One junction end does not reproduce the germline sequence, and a read error may be involved. The chain combines TRBV7-8 with TRBJ2-1; 7 bases are shared with TRBD1. Germline CDR1 SGHVS, CDR2 FQNEAQ. The CDR3 contains 13 residues. This CDR3 reads CATSSRQGGEQFF. The CDR3 DNA sequence: TGTGCCACCAGCTCTAGACAGGGCGGTGAGCAGTTCTTC.

The chain has TRBV5-6 and TRBJ2-7, with TRBD1 matching 11 bases. J was trimmed by 6 bases and V by 4 bases; bases with no gene match: 9. The CDR3 loop spans 15 amino acids. In germline, CDR1 is SGHDT, CDR2 YYEEEE. The CDR3 bases are TGTGCCAGCAGCCCGGGGACAGGGGGTTGGGGCGAGCAGTACTTC. Encoded protein: CASSPGTGGWGEQYF.

V gene TRBV19 combines with J gene TRBJ2-5, with D maybe TRBD2 (6 bases). The V gene's germline CDR1 is LNHDA and CDR2 SQIVND (reference sequence). V was shortened by 5 bases and J by 1 base, with 11 bases between the two germline ends. This CDR3 is built from 14 residues. CDR3 region: CASSATGVQETQYF. DNA for the CDR3: TGTGCCAGTAGTGCGACGGGAGTCCAAGAGACCCAGTACTTC.

This clone was observed a few times. The V gene is TRBV4-3, the J gene TRBJ2-7, with D tentatively TRBD1 (5 bases). With 4 bases removed from V and 7 bases from J, the gap between germline ends came to 23 bases. The germline gives CDR1 LGHNA, CDR2 YSLEER. The CDR3 has 16 amino acids. CDR3: CASSPSQDFAGREQYF. For the CDR3, the DNA is TGCGCCAGCAGCCCGAGCCAAGATTTCGCAGGGCGGGAGCAGTACTTC.

The V and J genes are TRBV5-1 and TRBJ1-2; 12 bases are a match to TRBD1. The CDR3 contains 18 residues. The germline gives CDR1 SGHRS, CDR2 YFSETQ. Germline trimming cut 0 bases from V and 4 bases from J; bases unmatched to any gene: 10. CDR3 DNA: TGCGCCAGCAGCTTGGTCGGGACAGGGGGCACGAGTAGCTATGGCTACACCTTC. As protein: CASSLVGTGGTSSYGYTF.

The chain joins TRBV5-1 to TRBJ1-2; D call uncertain. This CDR3 region has 14 residues. Germline CDR1 is SGHRS and CDR2 is YFSETQ. V was cut by 0 bases and J by 2 bases, with 8 bases left in between. The CDR3 loop is CASSLDRHNYGYTF. Written as DNA, the CDR3 is TGCGCCAGCAGCTTGGACAGACACAACTATGGCTACACCTTC.

This sequence joins TRBV10-3 and TRBJ2-3; TRBD2 agrees at 9 bases. CDR3 length: 15 amino acids. V lost 3 bases, J lost 2 bases, and 3 bases stayed unmatched. Per germline, CDR1 ENHRY and CDR2 SYGVKD. The CDR3, as DNA: TGTGCCATCAGTGACGGCGGGGGGGTCACAGATACGCAGTATTTT. This encodes CAISDGGGVTDTQYF.

This clone appeared a single time. CDR3 bases: TGTGCCAGCACCGGTGGCTTGGGCCGGGGTGAGCAGTTCTTC. This sequence encodes CASTGGLGRGEQFF. The chain is built from TRBV2 and TRBJ2-1; TRBD2 might be the D (5 bases). The CDR3 sequence is 14 residues long. Germline V CDR1 and CDR2: SNHLY, FYNNEI. Trimming stripped 7 bases from V and 9 bases from J, with 19 bases between.